Presented here are 18 T cell receptor beta chains from one specimen sequenced in a study of human T cells and chemical hapten exposure. The sample's time point: patch test 1, 2 weeks after DPC sensitization. Treatment here: therapeutic diphenylcyclopropenone sensitization with weekly scalp DPC. TCRdb re-derived calls from the RACE reads in MiXCR, one entry per CDR3 protein. The sample includes 80,000 to 100,000 distinct CDR3 sequences, under 9% seen only once; the top ten take approximately 1.5%. The sequencing used whole blood, collected in connection with sensitization to the hapten diphenylcyclopropenone (DPC). The receptors stem from a woman in her 30s with alopecia areata. Some clones in this sample may be carry-over from other donors' samples.

This clonotype turned up a few times. J is TRBJ1-4 and V is TRBV3-1; weak D call: TRBD1 (5 bases). Germline CDR1 is LGHDT and CDR2 is YNNKEL (reference sequence). Deletions cut 7 bases from V and 3 bases from J, with 18 bases between. The CDR3 contains 16 residues. The CDR3 loop is CASTNNQGVPNEKLFF. The CDR3 coding sequence is TGTGCCAGCACCAACAACCAAGGGGTGCCTAATGAAAAACTGTTTTTT.

This clonotype was recorded at least ten times. The chain combines TRBV10-3 with TRBJ1-2; 9 bases map to TRBD1. The CDR3 extends over 17 amino acids. Germline CDR1 ENHRY, CDR2 SYGVKD. V was clipped by 1 base and J by 2 bases; unmatched bases: 8. The CDR3 DNA is TGTGCCATCAGTGAGTTCTCACCGGGACAGGGCAACTATGGCTACACCTTC. Protein product: CAISEFSPGQGNYGYTF.

The chain couples TRBV6-5 to TRBJ1-1; TRBD1 agrees at 7 bases. Germline V gives CDR1 MNHEY, CDR2 SVGAGI. CDR3 length: 15 amino acids. Germline trimming cut 5 bases from V and 3 bases from J; bases unmatched to any gene: 9. The CDR3 here is CASSLQGGSYTEAFF. The CDR3, as DNA: TGTGCCAGCAGTCTTCAGGGGGGGTCGTACACTGAAGCTTTCTTT.

Many counts were recorded for this clonotype. The chain couples TRBV12-3 or TRBV12-4 to TRBJ1-5; D perhaps matches TRBD1 (5 bases). The V end was cut by 5 bases, the J end by 2 bases, with 16 bases between. This CDR3 spans 16 amino acids. The DNA for the CDR3 is TGTGCCAGCAGTCCCTGGGGGGGATCGGGCAATCAGCCCCAGCATTTT. Translating it yields CASSPWGGSGNQPQHF.

The chain has TRBV7-9 and TRBJ2-1; 11 bases are shared with TRBD2. V lost 5 bases, J lost 7 bases, and 16 bases stayed unmatched. CDR3 length: 18 residues. Germline V CDR1 and CDR2: SEHNR, FQNEAQ (reference sequence). The CDR3 nucleotides are TGTGCCAGCAGCCCGGCGATCACGGACACTAGCGGGGGAAATGAGCAGTTCTTC. Translating gives CASSPAITDTSGGNEQFF.

V gene TRBV4-2 combines with J gene TRBJ2-3; D gene ambiguous. V shed 6 bases and J shed 1 base, with 14 bases lying between them. The CDR3 runs 15 residues. From germline, CDR1 is LGHNA and CDR2 YNFKEQ. The CDR3 is CASRTGVWGTDTQYF. In DNA form, the CDR3 reads TGTGCCAGCAGGACTGGGGTGTGGGGCACAGATACGCAGTATTTT.

This clonotype was counted between two and nine times. The CDR3 region has the DNA TGTGCCAGCAGCCACATCGGGCAGAACAATAACTATGGCTACACCTTC. Translated: CASSHIGQNNNYGYTF. The chain has TRBV3-1 and TRBJ1-2; D is unresolved. Germline CDR1 LGHDT, CDR2 YNNKEL (reference sequence). V gave up 3 bases and J gave up 1 base, with 15 bases separating them. This CDR3 contains 16 residues.

This clonotype was found many times. The genes are TRBV7-2 and TRBJ2-3, with a weak D call TRBD1 (5 bases). Germline CDR1 reads SGHTA; CDR2 reads FQGNSA. This CDR3 is 18 amino acids long. The V gene lost 5 bases and the J gene lost 2 bases, with 23 bases spanning the gap. Written as DNA, the CDR3 is TGTGCCAGCAGCCCCGTATTGGCCCTACTCAGGGACACAGATACGCAGTATTTT. This encodes CASSPVLALLRDTDTQYF.

This chain connects TRBV20-1 to TRBJ2-1; unclear D gene. The CDR3 sequence is 15 residues long. V was cut by 6 bases and J by 6 bases, with 21 bases left in between. In germline, CDR1 is DFQATT, CDR2 SNEGSKA (reference sequence). The CDR3, as DNA: TGCAGTGCCCCCCCCTCCCAGTCCGGCGTCAATGAGCAGTTCTTC. Residues: CSAPPSQSGVNEQFF.

This clonotype has at least ten counts. The rearrangement links TRBV12-3 or TRBV12-4 to TRBJ1-1; D unclear. CDR3 length: 15 amino acids. V dropped 5 bases and J dropped 0 bases, with 13 bases sitting between them. The CDR3 nucleotides are TGTGCCAGCAGTCCTTGGGGTAGATTGAACACTGAAGCTTTCTTT. Translated: CASSPWGRLNTEAFF.

This clonotype was observed at least ten times. This chain joins TRBV12-3 or TRBV12-4 and TRBJ2-3, with D possibly TRBD2 on 5 matching bases. Trimming removed 2 bases at V and 14 bases at J, with 14 bases between. This CDR3 contains 12 residues. The CDR3 is CASSLILAAPYF. The CDR3 DNA reads as TGTGCCAGCAGTTTAATCCTAGCCGCCCCGTATTTT.

This clonotype was detected many times. The CDR3 ends on some other residue instead of the conserved phenylalanine or tryptophan, so this is likely a read error. The DNA is omitted, as the CDR3 cannot be located on it reliably, and the CDR3 follows TCRdb's listing. The chain links TRBV12-3 or TRBV12-4 to TRBJ2-1; TRBD1, the table's D call, was not compared with the DNA. The CDR3 comprises 12 residues, both ends counted. The chain's CDR3 is CASSSPGGEPML.

This clonotype was picked up a small number of times. V gene TRBV6-5 combines with J gene TRBJ2-7, with 8 bases identical to TRBD2. The CDR3 has 15 residues. CDR1 is MNHEY and CDR2 is SVGAGI in the germline V gene. With V trimmed by 5 bases and J by 3 bases, 9 bases remained unmatched. The CDR3 DNA is TGTGCCAGCAGTGATAGCTCGGGGGGGAGCTACGAGCAGTACTTC. It encodes CASSDSSGGSYEQYF.

CDR3 coding DNA: TGTGCCAGCAGCTTTGAAAGTTCAGGGGTGGATGGCTACACCTTC. This codes for CASSFESSGVDGYTF. The rearrangement joins TRBV11-2 to TRBJ1-2, with D possibly being TRBD1 (6 bases). Germline values: CDR1 SGHAT, CDR2 FQNNGV. Trimming left V 3 bases short and J 6 bases short, with 17 bases between. The CDR3 length is 15 residues.

About this clonotype: Since a much larger clone is just one base distant, this may be a read error. V and J are TRBV7-6 and TRBJ1-2; TRBD1 is a possible D gene (5 bases). The germline gives CDR1 SGHVS, CDR2 FNYEAQ. V lost 4 bases, J lost 8 bases, and 11 bases lay in between. This CDR3 comprises 12 residues. In nucleotides, the CDR3 is TGTGCCAGCAGCTCCCAGTGGGGCGGCTACACCTTC. Translation gives CASSSQWGGYTF.

Ten or more counts support this clonotype. The chain employs TRBV29-1 and TRBJ2-3; TRBD1 is a possible D gene (5 bases). CDR3 size: 17 residues. Trimming left V 0 bases short and J 4 bases short, with 20 bases between. Germline V lookup: CDR1 SQVTM, CDR2 ANQGSEA. CDR3: CSVEDWRESRAADTQYF. For the CDR3, the DNA is TGCAGCGTTGAAGACTGGAGAGAGTCCAGGGCGGCAGATACGCAGTATTTT.

This clonotype was detected a few times. The CDR3, as DNA: TGTGCCAGCAGCGCGGACAGGGGACGGGATACGCAGTATTTT. This gives the protein CASSADRGRDTQYF. This chain uses TRBV5-5 with TRBJ2-3; 9 nucleotides align to TRBD1. There are 14 residues in the CDR3. CDR1 is SGHKS and CDR2 is YYEKEE in the germline V gene (reference sequence). Trimming removed 4 bases from V and 6 bases from J; junction bases left unmatched: 6.

With regard to this clonotype: Just one base apart from a much larger clone, this may be a read error. The V call is TRBV5-1, the J call TRBJ2-7; 7 positions match TRBD1. The CDR3 sequence is 15 residues long. The germline CDR1 and CDR2 sequences are SGHRS and YFSETQ. The CDR3, as DNA: TGCGTCAGCAGCTTGGGACAGACAAGTACCTACGAGCAGTACTTC. As protein: CVSSLGQTSTYEQYF. Variable domain in full (rest from reference TRBV5-1 and TRBJ2-7): KAGVTQTPRYLIKTRGQQVTLSCSPISGHRSVSWYQQTPGQGLQFLFEYFSETQRNKGNFPGRFSGRQFSNSRSEMNVSTLELGDSALYLCVSSLGQTSTYEQYFGPGTRLTVT.